This entry lists 22 T cell receptor beta chains sequenced from one sample in a study of blood T cell repertoires in COVID-19. Here immunoSEQ multiplex PCR was the method, and the copy in TCRdb shows in-frame clones only, minus some. The sample contains 350,000 to 400,000 clones, nearly 90% of which appear only once. The specimen was peripheral blood. The receptor source for this set is a man younger than 30 with active or convalescent COVID-19.

The table lists this clone with a count of one. The chain links TRBV7-9 to TRBJ1-5; D gene ambiguous. Trimming removed 1 base at V and 0 bases at J, with 7 bases between. The germline V gene encodes CDR1 SEHNR and CDR2 FQNEAQ (reference sequence). This CDR3 is 15 amino acids long. The CDR3 sequence: CASSLDSSSNQPQHF. In DNA, the CDR3 is TGTGCCAGCAGCTTAGATAGCAGTAGCAATCAGCCCCAGCATTTT.

The V and J genes are TRBV6-5 and TRBJ1-4; 8 positions agree with TRBD1. Looked up from germline, CDR1 is MNHEY and CDR2 is SVGAGI. CDR3 size: 14 residues. Trimming cost V 2 bases and J 8 bases; bases outside gene matches: 4. The CDR3 loop is CASSYQGAMEKLFF. CDR3 coding DNA: TGTGCCAGCAGTTACCAGGGGGCGATGGAAAAACTGTTTTTT.

Here the CDR3 reads CASSQVTAGGPIYNEQFF. The CDR3 region has the DNA TGCGCCAGCAGCCAAGTCACGGCGGGAGGGCCCATATACAATGAGCAGTTCTTC. This sequence joins TRBV4-3 and TRBJ2-1; 9 bases agree with TRBD2. The J segment lost 4 bases and the V segment lost 1 base, leaving 11 bases of the junction unmatched. This CDR3 has 18 amino acids. Looked up from germline, CDR1 is LGHNA and CDR2 is YSLEER.

In this sample, this clone turned up a few times. The J gene is TRBJ1-6, the V gene TRBV27, with D unclear. Germline V CDR1 and CDR2: MNHEY, SMNVEV (reference sequence). The CDR3 contains 16 residues. V gave up 0 bases and J gave up 2 bases, with 8 bases separating them. Written as DNA, the CDR3 is TGTGCCAGCAGTTTATCTTTCGGGACCTATAATTCACCCCTCCACTTT. It specifies CASSLSFGTYNSPLHF.

V gene TRBV18 combines with J gene TRBJ1-6; 9 bases agree with TRBD1. Germline V gene sequence: CDR1 KGHSH, CDR2 LQKENI. CDR3 length equals 14 residues. The junction had 6 bases not matched to a gene; V was cut back by 8 bases and J by 7 bases. The CDR3 is CASAPGTGNSPLHF. The CDR3 DNA is TGTGCCAGCGCGCCCGGGACAGGGAATTCACCCCTCCACTTT.

The chain links TRBV29-1 to TRBJ2-2; TRBD1 matches 8 bases. CDR3 length equals 14 residues. Germline loops: CDR1 SQVTM, CDR2 ANQGSEA. V lost 7 bases and J lost 4; bases outside the gene matches: 8. CDR3 coding DNA: TGCAGCGCCAAGACAGGGGAAATCACCGGGGAGCTGTTTTTT. Its translation: CSAKTGEITGELFF.

The chain couples TRBV6-5 to TRBJ1-2; tentatively, D is TRBD1 (5 bases). Trimming removed 3 bases at V and 7 bases at J, with 12 bases between. The CDR3 is 13 amino acids. Germline CDR1 is MNHEY and CDR2 is SVGAGI. CDR3 region: CASSYSRQLGYTF. CDR3 in DNA: TGTGCCAGCAGTTATTCTCGACAGCTTGGCTACACCTTC.

The genes are TRBV30 and TRBJ1-2, with unresolved D. V dropped 2 bases and J dropped 7 bases, with 8 bases sitting between them. This CDR3 contains 11 residues. Germline loops: CDR1 GTSNPN, CDR2 SVGIG (reference sequence). Here the CDR3 reads CAWSRGVGYTF. CDR3 in DNA: TGTGCCTGGAGTCGCGGCGTTGGCTACACCTTC.

The chain combines TRBV4-3 with TRBJ1-5; D not resolved. V lost 0 bases and J 3 bases, leaving 9 bases between the germline ends. This CDR3 comprises 15 residues. CDR1 is LGHNA and CDR2 is YSLEER in the germline V gene. The CDR3 DNA sequence: TGCGCCAGCAGCCAAGATATGAGTACCAATCAGCCCCAGCATTTT. This gives the protein CASSQDMSTNQPQHF.

The chain has TRBV4-2 and TRBJ2-1; the match to TRBD2 covers 7 bases. CDR3 length: 18 amino acids. After removal of 1 base from V and 0 bases from J, the junction contained 9 bases not matched to a gene. Germline lookup yields CDR1 LGHNA and CDR2 YNFKEQ. The DNA for the CDR3 is TGTGCCAGCAGCCAAGGGGCTAGCGGCCAAAACTCCTACAATGAGCAGTTCTTC. Encoded protein: CASSQGASGQNSYNEQFF.

This chain connects TRBV5-1 to TRBJ1-4; 9 positions match TRBD1. V was pared by 0 bases and J by 5 bases, with 2 bases of the junction left unmatched. Germline V gene lookup returns CDR1 SGHRS and CDR2 YFSETQ. The CDR3 totals 15 residues. The CDR3 nucleotides read TGCGCCAGCAGCTTGGGGGACAGGGAAAATGAAAAACTGTTTTTT. Its translation: CASSLGDRENEKLFF.

The genes are TRBV6-5 and TRBJ2-1, with 9 bases that match TRBD2. V lost 6 bases, J lost 5 bases, and 5 bases stayed unmatched. The CDR3 loop spans 14 amino acids. CDR1 and CDR2 (germline): MNHEY, SVGAGI. The CDR3 DNA reads TGTGCCAGCAGCATAGCGGGGGCCCACAATGAGCAGTTCTTC. It translates to CASSIAGAHNEQFF.

This clone has more than one count but fewer than ten. The V and J genes are TRBV6-1 and TRBJ1-5, with D perhaps matching TRBD1 (5 bases). Germline CDR1 MNHNS, CDR2 SASEGT. CDR3 length: 17 amino acids. Trimming cost V 1 base and J 1 base, with 14 bases left between them. The CDR3 nucleotides read TGTGCCAGCAGTGAAGTTAGGGGTTATAGGAGCAATCAGCCCCAGCATTTT. It translates to CASSEVRGYRSNQPQHF.

The J gene is TRBJ1-3, the V gene TRBV18, with 9 bases aligning to TRBD1. This CDR3 contains 17 residues. Germline V lookup: CDR1 KGHSH, CDR2 LQKENI. Losses at the gene ends were 5 bases for V and 0 bases for J; bases not matched to a gene: 8. CDR3 bases: TGTGCCAGCTCAGTAAACTTACAGGGGGCCTCTGGAAACACCATATATTTT. This codes for CASSVNLQGASGNTIYF. The full variable domain, rest sourced from reference TRBV18 and TRBJ1-3, is NAGVMQNPRHLVRRRGQEARLRCSPMKGHSHVYWYRQLPEEGLKFMVYLQKENIIDESGMPKERFSAEFPKEGPSILRIQQVVRGDSAAYFCASSVNLQGASGNTIYFGEGSWLTVV.

V and J are TRBV9 and TRBJ2-1, with 15 bases fitting TRBD2. Trimming cost V 4 bases and J 3 bases; bases outside gene matches: 14. This CDR3 contains 20 residues. Germline V gene data show CDR1 as SGDLS and CDR2 as YYNGEE. The CDR3 protein is CASSRRTSGGAYDSYNEQFF. CDR3 DNA sequence: TGTGCCAGCAGCAGACGGACTAGCGGGGGGGCCTATGATAGCTACAATGAGCAGTTCTTC. Drawing the rest from reference TRBV9 and TRBJ2-1, the complete variable domain is DSGVTQTPKHLITATGQRVTLRCSPRSGDLSVYWYQQSLDQGLQFLIQYYNGEERAKGNILERFSAQQFPDLHSELNLSSLELGDSALYFCASSRRTSGGAYDSYNEQFFGPGTRLTVL.

The chain combines TRBV18 with TRBJ2-1; 7 nucleotides match TRBD1. The V gene's germline CDR1 is KGHSH and CDR2 LQKENI. With 0 bases clipped from V and 4 bases from J, the junction kept 6 bases outside the gene matches. This CDR3 comprises 16 residues. DNA for the CDR3: TGTGCCAGCTCACCACCTTCTGGGACAGTTTACAATGAGCAGTTCTTC. As protein: CASSPPSGTVYNEQFF.

J is TRBJ2-7 and V is TRBV28, with TRBD2 matching over 7 bases. The CDR3 extends over 14 amino acids. The germline CDR1 and CDR2 sequences are MDHEN and SYDVKM. The trim removed 6 bases at V and 4 bases at J, leaving 9 bases unmatched. The CDR3: CASRGAGTSYEQYF. DNA of the CDR3: TGTGCCAGCAGGGGAGCGGGGACTTCGTACGAGCAGTACTTC. The full variable domain, its missing parts supplied by reference TRBV28 and TRBJ2-7, is DVKVTQSSRYLVKRTGEKVFLECVQDMDHENMFWYRQDPGLGLRLIYFSYDVKMKEKGDIPEGYSVSREKKERFSLILESASTNQTSMYLCASRGAGTSYEQYFGPGTRLTVT.

The genes are TRBV4-3 and TRBJ2-5; the D is unclear. The CDR3 runs to 14 residues. Germline loops: CDR1 LGHNA, CDR2 YSLEER. V was pared by 1 base and J by 4 bases, with 10 bases between. CDR3 sequence: CASSQGAFGETQYF. The CDR3 nucleotides are TGCGCCAGCAGCCAAGGGGCCTTCGGAGAGACCCAGTACTTC.

The rearrangement uses TRBV28 and TRBJ2-1; maybe TRBD1 (6 bases). With 6 bases removed from V and 7 bases from J, the gap between germline ends came to 19 bases. CDR1 and CDR2 (germline): MDHEN, SYDVKM. The length of the CDR3 is 15 residues. CDR3 bases: TGTGCCAGCAGACCGGGGCAGGGGTTTTGGAATGAGCAGTTCTTC. Protein product: CASRPGQGFWNEQFF. The full variable domain, rest sourced from reference TRBV28 and TRBJ2-1, is DVKVTQSSRYLVKRTGEKVFLECVQDMDHENMFWYRQDPGLGLRLIYFSYDVKMKEKGDIPEGYSVSREKKERFSLILESASTNQTSMYLCASRPGQGFWNEQFFGPGTRLTVL.

The J gene is TRBJ2-1, the V gene TRBV7-2, with 15 bases fitting TRBD2. Germline CDR1 reads SGHTA; CDR2 reads FQGNSA. The CDR3 is 19 residues long. V gave up 5 bases and J gave up 1 base; unmatched junction bases: 9. CDR3: CASSPRTSGRAVSYNEQFF. The CDR3 DNA reads TGTGCCAGCAGCCCCCGGACTAGCGGGAGGGCCGTTTCCTACAATGAGCAGTTCTTC.

The chain is built from TRBV7-2 and TRBJ1-3; a possible D gene is TRBD1 (6 bases). The V gene's germline CDR1 is SGHTA and CDR2 FQGNSA. Between the trimmed V and J ends, which lost 0 bases and 2 bases, there was a span of 8 bases. The CDR3 is 15 amino acids. The CDR3 bases are TGTGCCAGCAGCTTAGCGTCAGGGGCTGGAAACACCATATATTTT. Residues: CASSLASGAGNTIYF.

This clone appeared a few times. V and J are TRBV7-2 and TRBJ2-7; TRBD1 agrees at 8 bases. The V gene's germline CDR1 is SGHTA and CDR2 FQGNSA. J was trimmed by 2 bases and V by 4 bases; bases with no gene match: 10. The CDR3 contains 16 residues. CDR3 DNA: TGTGCCAGCAGCTACAGACGCGGGACAGGACCCTACGAGCAGTACTTC. Translating it yields CASSYRRGTGPYEQYF.